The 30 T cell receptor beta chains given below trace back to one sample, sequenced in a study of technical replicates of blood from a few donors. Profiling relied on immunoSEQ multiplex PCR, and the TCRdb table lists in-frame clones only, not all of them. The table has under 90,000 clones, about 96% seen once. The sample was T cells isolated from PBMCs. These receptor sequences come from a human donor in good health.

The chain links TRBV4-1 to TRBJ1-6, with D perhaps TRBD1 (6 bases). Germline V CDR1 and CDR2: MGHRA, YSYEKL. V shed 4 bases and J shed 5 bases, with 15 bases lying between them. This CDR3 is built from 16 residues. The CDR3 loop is CASSLGRGADNSPLHF. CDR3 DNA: TGCGCCAGCAGCCTCGGACGGGGGGCTGATAATTCACCCCTCCACTTT.

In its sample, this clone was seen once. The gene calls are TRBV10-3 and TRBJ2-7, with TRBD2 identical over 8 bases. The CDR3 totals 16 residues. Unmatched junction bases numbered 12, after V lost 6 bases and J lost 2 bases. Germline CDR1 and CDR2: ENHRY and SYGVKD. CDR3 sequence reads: CAISPSGSSGTYEQYF. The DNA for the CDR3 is TGTGCCATCAGCCCCTCAGGGAGTAGCGGGACCTACGAGCAGTACTTC.

CDR3 sequence (DNA): TGTGCCAGCACCATTCTGGGGGGGGGCTTCTATGGCTACACCTTC. Protein sequence: CASTILGGGFYGYTF. The rearrangement uses TRBV5-6 and TRBJ1-2; perhaps TRBD1 as D (6 bases). The V and J ends lost 6 bases and 4 bases respectively, with 19 bases between them. Germline values: CDR1 SGHDT, CDR2 YYEEEE. The CDR3 is made up of 15 amino acids.

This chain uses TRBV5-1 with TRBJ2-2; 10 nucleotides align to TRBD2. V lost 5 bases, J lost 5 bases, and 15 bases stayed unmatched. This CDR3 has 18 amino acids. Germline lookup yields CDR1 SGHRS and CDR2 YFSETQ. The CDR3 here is CASRLSSPGLALTGELFF. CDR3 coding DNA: TGCGCCAGCAGGCTCTCCTCACCGGGACTAGCGTTGACCGGGGAGCTGTTTTTT.

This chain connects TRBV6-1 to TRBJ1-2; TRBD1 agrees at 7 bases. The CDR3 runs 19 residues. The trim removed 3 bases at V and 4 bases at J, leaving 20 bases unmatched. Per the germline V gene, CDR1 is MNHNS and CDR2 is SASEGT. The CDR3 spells CASSDLRSSTPGQRYGYTF. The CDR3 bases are TGTGCCAGCAGTGATCTAAGATCGTCCACACCGGGACAGCGCTATGGCTACACCTTC.

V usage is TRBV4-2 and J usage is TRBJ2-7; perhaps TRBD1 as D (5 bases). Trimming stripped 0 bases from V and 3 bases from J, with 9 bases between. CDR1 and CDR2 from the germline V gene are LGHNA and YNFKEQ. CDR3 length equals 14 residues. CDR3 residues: CASSQEGVHYEQYF. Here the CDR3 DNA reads TGTGCCAGCAGCCAAGAAGGGGTCCACTACGAGCAGTACTTC.

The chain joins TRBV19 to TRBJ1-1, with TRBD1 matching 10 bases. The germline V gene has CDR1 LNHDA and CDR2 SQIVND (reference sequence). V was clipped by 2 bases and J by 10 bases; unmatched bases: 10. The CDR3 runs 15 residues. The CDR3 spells CASSILDRGHRGAFF. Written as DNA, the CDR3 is TGTGCCAGTAGTATACTAGACAGGGGGCATCGCGGAGCTTTCTTT.

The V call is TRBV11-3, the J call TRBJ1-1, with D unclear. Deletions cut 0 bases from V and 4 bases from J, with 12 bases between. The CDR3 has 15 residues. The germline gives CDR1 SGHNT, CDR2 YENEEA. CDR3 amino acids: CASSLETNSLTEAFF. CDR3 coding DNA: TGTGCCAGCAGCTTAGAGACTAACTCACTCACTGAAGCTTTCTTT.

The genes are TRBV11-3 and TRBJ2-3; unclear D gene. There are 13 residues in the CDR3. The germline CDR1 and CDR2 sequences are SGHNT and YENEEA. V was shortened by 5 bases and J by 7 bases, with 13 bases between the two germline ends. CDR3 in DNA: TGTGCCAGCAGCCCCACCCCCCAGTATACGCAGTATTTT. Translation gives CASSPTPQYTQYF.

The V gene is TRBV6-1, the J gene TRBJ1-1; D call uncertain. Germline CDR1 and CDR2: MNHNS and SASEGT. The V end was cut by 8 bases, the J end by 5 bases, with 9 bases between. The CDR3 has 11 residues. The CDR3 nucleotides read TGTGCCAGCTTTGAGGGAACTGAAGCTTTCTTT. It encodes CASFEGTEAFF.

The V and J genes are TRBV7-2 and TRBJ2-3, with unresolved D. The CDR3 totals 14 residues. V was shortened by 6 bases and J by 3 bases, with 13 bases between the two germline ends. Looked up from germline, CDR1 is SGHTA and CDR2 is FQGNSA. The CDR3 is CASSEVRWTDTQYF. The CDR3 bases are TGTGCCAGCAGTGAGGTCCGCTGGACAGATACGCAGTATTTT.

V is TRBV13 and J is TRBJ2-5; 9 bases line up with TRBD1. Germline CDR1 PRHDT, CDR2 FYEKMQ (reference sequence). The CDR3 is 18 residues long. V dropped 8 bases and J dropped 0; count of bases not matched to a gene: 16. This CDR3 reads CASGPGQGGGGYQETQYF. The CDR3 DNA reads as TGTGCCAGCGGACCGGGACAGGGAGGAGGGGGGTACCAAGAGACCCAGTACTTC.

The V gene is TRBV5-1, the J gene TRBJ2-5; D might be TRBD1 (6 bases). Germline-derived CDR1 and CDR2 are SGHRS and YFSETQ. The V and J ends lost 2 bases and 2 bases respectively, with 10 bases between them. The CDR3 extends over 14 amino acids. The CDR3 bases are TGCGCCAGCAGCTTAGAACAGGGTCAAGAGACCCAGTACTTC. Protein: CASSLEQGQETQYF.

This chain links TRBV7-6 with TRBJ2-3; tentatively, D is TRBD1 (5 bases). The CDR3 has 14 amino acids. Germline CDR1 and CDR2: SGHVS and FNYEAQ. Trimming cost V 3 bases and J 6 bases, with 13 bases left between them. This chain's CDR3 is CASSLAGLVDTQYF. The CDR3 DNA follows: TGTGCCAGCAGCTTGGCAGGGCTGGTGGATACGCAGTATTTT.

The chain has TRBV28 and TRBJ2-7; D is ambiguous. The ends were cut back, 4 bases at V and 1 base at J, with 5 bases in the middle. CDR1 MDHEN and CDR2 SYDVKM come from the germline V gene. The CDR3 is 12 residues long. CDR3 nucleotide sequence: TGTGCCAGCAGTTCCCCATCCTACGAGCAGTACTTC. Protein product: CASSSPSYEQYF.

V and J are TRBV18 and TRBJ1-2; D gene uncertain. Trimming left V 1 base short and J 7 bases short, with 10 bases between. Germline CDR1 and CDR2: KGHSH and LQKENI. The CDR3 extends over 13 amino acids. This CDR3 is CASSPLGDAGYTF. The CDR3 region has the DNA TGTGCCAGCTCACCACTCGGAGACGCTGGCTACACCTTC.

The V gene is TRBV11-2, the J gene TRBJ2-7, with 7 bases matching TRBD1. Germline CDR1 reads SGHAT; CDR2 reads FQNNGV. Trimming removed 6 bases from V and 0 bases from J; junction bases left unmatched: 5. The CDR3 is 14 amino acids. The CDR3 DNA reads TGTGCCAGCAGAGTGGACAGGAGCTCCTACGAGCAGTACTTC. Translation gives CASRVDRSSYEQYF. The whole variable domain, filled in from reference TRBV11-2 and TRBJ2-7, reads EAGVAQSPRYKIIEKRQSVAFWCNPISGHATLYWYQQILGQGPKLLIQFQNNGVVDDSQLPKDRFSAERLKGVDSTLKIQPAKLEDSAVYLCASRVDRSSYEQYFGPGTRLTVT.

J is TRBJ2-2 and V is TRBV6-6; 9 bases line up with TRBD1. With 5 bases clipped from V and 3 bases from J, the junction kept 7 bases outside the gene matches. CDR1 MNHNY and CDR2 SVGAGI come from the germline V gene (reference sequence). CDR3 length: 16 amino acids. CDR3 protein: CASSGTGRSDTGELFF. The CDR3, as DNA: TGTGCCAGCAGTGGGACAGGGAGGAGCGACACCGGGGAGCTGTTTTTT.

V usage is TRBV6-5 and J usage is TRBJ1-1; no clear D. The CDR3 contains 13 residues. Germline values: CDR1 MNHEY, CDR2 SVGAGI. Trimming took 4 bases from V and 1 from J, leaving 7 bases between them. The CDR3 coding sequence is TGTGCCAGCAGTTCCACACAGAACACTGAAGCTTTCTTT. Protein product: CASSSTQNTEAFF.

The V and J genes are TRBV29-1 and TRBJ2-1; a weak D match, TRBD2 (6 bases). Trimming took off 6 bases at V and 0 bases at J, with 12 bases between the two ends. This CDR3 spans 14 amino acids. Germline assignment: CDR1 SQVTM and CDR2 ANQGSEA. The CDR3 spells CSVQSGFSYNEQFF. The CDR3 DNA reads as TGCAGCGTACAAAGCGGGTTCTCCTACAATGAGCAGTTCTTC.

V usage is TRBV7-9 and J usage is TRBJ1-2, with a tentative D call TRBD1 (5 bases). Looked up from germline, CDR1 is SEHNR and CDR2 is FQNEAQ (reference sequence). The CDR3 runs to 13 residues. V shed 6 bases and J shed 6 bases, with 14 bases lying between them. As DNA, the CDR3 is TGTGCCAGCAGTTATAGGGGCGCTCATGGCTACACCTTC. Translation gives CASSYRGAHGYTF. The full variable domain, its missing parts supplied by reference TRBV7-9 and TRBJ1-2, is DTGVSQNPRHKITKRGQNVTFRCDPISEHNRLYWYRQTLGQGPEFLTYFQNEAQLEKSRLLSDRFSAERPKGSFSTLEIQRTEQGDSAMYLCASSYRGAHGYTFGSGTRLTVV.

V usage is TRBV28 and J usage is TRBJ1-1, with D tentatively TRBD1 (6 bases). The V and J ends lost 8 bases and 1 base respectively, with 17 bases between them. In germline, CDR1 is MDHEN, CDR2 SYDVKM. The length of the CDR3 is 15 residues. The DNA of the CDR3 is TGTGCCAGCCGTCCCCCGGACAGACCGAACACTGAAGCTTTCTTT. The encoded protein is CASRPPDRPNTEAFF.

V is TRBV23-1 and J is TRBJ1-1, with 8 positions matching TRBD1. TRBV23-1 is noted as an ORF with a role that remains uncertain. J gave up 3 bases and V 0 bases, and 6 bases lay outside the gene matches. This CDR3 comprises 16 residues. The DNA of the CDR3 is TGCGCCAGCAGTCAATCTTGGCCAGGGGGCTACACTGAAGCTTTCTTT. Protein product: CASSQSWPGGYTEAFF.

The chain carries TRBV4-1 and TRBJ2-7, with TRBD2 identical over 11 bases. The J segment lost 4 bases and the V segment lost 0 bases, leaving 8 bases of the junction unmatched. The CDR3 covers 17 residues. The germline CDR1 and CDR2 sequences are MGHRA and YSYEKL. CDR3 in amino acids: CASSQEFRTSGSYEQYF. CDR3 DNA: TGCGCCAGCAGCCAAGAATTCCGGACTAGCGGGTCTTACGAGCAGTACTTC.

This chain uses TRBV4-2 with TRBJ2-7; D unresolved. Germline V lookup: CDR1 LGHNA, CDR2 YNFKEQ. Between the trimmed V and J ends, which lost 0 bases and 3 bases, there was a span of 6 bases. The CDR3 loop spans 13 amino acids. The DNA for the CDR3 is TGTGCCAGCAGCCAAGAACCGAGCTACGAGCAGTACTTC. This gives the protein CASSQEPSYEQYF.

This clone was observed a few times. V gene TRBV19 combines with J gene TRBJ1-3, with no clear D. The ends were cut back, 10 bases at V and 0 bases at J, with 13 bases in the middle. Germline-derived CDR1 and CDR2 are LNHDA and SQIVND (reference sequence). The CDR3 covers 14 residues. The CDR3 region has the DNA TGTGCCACAGACGACCGGAGCTCTGGAAACACCATATATTTT. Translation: CATDDRSSGNTIYF.

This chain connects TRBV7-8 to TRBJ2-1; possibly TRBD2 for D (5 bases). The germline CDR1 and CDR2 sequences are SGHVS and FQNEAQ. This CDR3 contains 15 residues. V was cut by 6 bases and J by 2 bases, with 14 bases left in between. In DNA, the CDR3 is TGTGCCAGCAGGCCGACGCGGGCCGCCTACAATGAGCAGTTCTTC. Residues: CASRPTRAAYNEQFF.

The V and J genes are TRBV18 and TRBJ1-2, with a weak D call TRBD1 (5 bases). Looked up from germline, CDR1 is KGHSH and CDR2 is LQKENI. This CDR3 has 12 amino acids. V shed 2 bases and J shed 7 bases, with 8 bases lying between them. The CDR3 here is CASSPGDSGYTF. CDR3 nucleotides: TGTGCCAGCTCACCAGGGGACTCTGGCTACACCTTC.

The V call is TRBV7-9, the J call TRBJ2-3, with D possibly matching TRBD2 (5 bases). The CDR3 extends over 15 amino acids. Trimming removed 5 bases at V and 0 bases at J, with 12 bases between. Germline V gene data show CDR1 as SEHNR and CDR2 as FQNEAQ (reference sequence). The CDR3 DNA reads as TGTGCCAGCAGCCGGGGTGGGGTTAGCACAGATACGCAGTATTTT. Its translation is CASSRGGVSTDTQYF.

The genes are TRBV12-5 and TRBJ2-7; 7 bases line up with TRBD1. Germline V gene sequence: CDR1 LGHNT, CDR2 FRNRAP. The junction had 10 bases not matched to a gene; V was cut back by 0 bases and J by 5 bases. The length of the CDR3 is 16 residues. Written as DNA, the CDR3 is TGTGCTAGTGGTTTGGTAGTTGTACAAGGGGGCGACGAGCAGTACTTC. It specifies CASGLVVVQGGDEQYF.